This T cell receptor (beta chain) was captured in a study of T cell responses to AZD1222 COVID-19 vaccine (dated by TCRdb to 2020 to 2022). Concerning the study at large: A total of 230 or so trial participants underwent TCR sequencing, of whom about 210 received two doses of AZD1222 and 26 received two doses of the MenACWY control vaccine. Trial participants were enrolled by age into subgroups of 18-55, 56-69 and 70-plus years, and roughly 160, 29 and 62 TCR-sequenced participants, respectively, were included in these subgroups.

Study-wide conclusions, independent of this receptor: Because no day 14 peak-response samples were available, the repertoires could be characterized only after the peak T cell response. Most participants were white British and females outnumbered males, and the authors suggested that clonal diversity may have been underestimated. The 56-69-year group was small, and its depth increase did not reach significance, likely because of low power. A significant rise in spike-specific TCR breadth and depth was observed after two AZD1222 doses relative to day 0 and relative to MenACWY recipients. Conclusions about previously exposed vaccinees are limited, since just five or six AZD1222 recipients were seropositive for SARS-CoV-2 at baseline. Vaccine-associated CD4 TCRs spanned the whole spike protein, with dominant responses in regions 160-218 and 743-854. Epitopes outside the regions mutated in the B.1.351 and B.1.1.7 variants were reportedly recognized by nearly half of the unique spike-specific TCRs.

The CDR3 starts with the cysteine, ends with the phenylalanine, and has 14 residues. Only CDR3 DNA is held: 42 bases, read in frame from base 1. After removal of 4 bases from V and 2 bases from J, the junction retains 1 base not matched to a gene. For CDR1 and CDR2, the germline V gene (reference sequence) lists LGHDT and YNNKEL. The CDR3 regions of human TCRbeta chains were analyzed by immunosequencing. In the original analysis: Repertoire TCRs were matched against a reference library of SARS-CoV-2-specific TCRs generated with the MIRA antigen-specificity platform. Breadth was defined as the fraction of unique TCRs that were SARS-CoV-2-associated. Depth was defined as the fraction of total T cells that were SARS-CoV-2-associated. Using the MIRA data, every spike-specific TCR was mapped to the spike region that the TCR reacted to and assigned to either a CD4 or a CD8 class. Log10-transformed breadth and depth values were compared by one-way ANOVA with Sidak's multiple comparisons tests. Entries here come from immuneACCESS through TCRdb and include only in-frame sequences with V and J called. Some clones fail to appear in such tables; in the studies checked, an unresolved V gene covers under half of the shortfall, and the cause of the remainder is unknown. V and J calls and clone size are those listed in that table; D and trimming were worked out from the DNA. In this sample the table shows about 90,000 clones, around 89% of which occur a single time. The top ten clones comprise 12% of the sample.

About this clone itself: Its antigen remains unidentified. Base qualities were left out, and no much larger clone turns up one base away.

The time point label for this specimen denotes: about 28 days (+/-7) after the second vaccine dose. AZD1222 recipients given second doses at about 4 weeks or at about 12 weeks were pooled, since spike-specific TCR depth and breadth were not found to differ between the two schedules. Samples from vaccinated people were obtained from the UK trials COV001 and COV002, which included a single-blind randomized controlled phase 2/3 trial of AZD1222 (ChAdOx1 nCoV-19) in healthy adults. For TCRbeta chain sequencing, PBMC samples were collected from trial participants at day 0 and at day 28 after the second dose.

The sequence derives from an adult who received the AZD1222 COVID-19 vaccine. The chain is encoded by TRBV3-1 (or the pseudogene TRBV3-2) joined to TRBJ1-3, with TRBD1 matching 8 junction bases. Here the sequenced sample was peripheral blood, taken 28 days after the second AZD1222 dose. The CDR3 reads as follows: CASSRTGPGNTIYF. The sequence in DNA is TGTGCCAGCAGCCGGACAGGGCCTGGAAACACCATATATTTT.